The 10 T cell receptor beta chains in this list originate from one sample, sequenced in a study of shared clonotypes between healthy human individuals (dated by TCRdb to the early 2020s). The library came from the immunoSEQ multiplex PCR assay. Sourced from immuneACCESS, this table was stored by TCRdb with only in-frame sequences that have V and J called. A share of the clones is absent; for the studies checked, an unresolved V gene accounts for under half, and the remainder has no known explanation. This sample gives about 480,000 clones in total; less than 85% of them show up just once. 13% of the sample is held by the ten biggest clonotypes. The sample consisted of PBMCs. These receptor sequences come from a woman in her thirties or forties in good health. Some clones in this sample may be carry-over from other donors' samples.

This clone was observed many times. The genes are TRBV29-1 and TRBJ2-1; 7 positions agree with TRBD2. The CDR3 contains 16 residues. Germline CDR1 and CDR2: SQVTM and ANQGSEA. With V trimmed by 3 bases and J by 1 base, 9 bases remained unmatched. CDR3 amino acids: CSVDGLAERSYNEQFF. The CDR3 DNA reads as TGCAGCGTTGATGGGCTAGCGGAGCGTTCCTACAATGAGCAGTTCTTC.

The V call is TRBV6-6, the J call TRBJ2-7; 8 bases match TRBD1. This CDR3 comprises 12 residues. Per the germline V gene, CDR1 is MNHNY and CDR2 is SVGAGI (reference sequence). Unmatched junction bases numbered 3, after V lost 5 bases and J lost 6 bases. The CDR3 nucleotides are TGTGCCAGCAGTCCAGGGGGCGTCGAGCAGTACTTC. This sequence encodes CASSPGGVEQYF.

J is TRBJ2-5 and V is TRBV2; unclear D gene. Deletions cut 3 bases from V and 5 bases from J, with 10 bases between. The germline V gene encodes CDR1 SNHLY and CDR2 FYNNEI. The CDR3 length is 13 residues. This CDR3 is CASSEEIGETQYF. CDR3 in DNA: TGTGCCAGCAGTGAGGAGATTGGGGAGACCCAGTACTTC.

V usage is TRBV7-2 and J usage is TRBJ2-2, with 7 bases fitting TRBD2. Germline V gives CDR1 SGHTA, CDR2 FQGNSA. The CDR3 contains 15 residues. The trim removed 2 bases at V and 1 base at J, leaving 1 base unmatched. Here the CDR3 reads CASSLRGVNTGELFF. CDR3 DNA sequence: TGTGCCAGCAGCTTACGGGGGGTGAACACCGGGGAGCTGTTTTTT.

The CDR3 protein is CAWAATGVLNQPQHF. In nucleotides, the CDR3 is TGTGCCTGGGCCGCTACAGGCGTGCTCAATCAGCCCCAGCATTTT. This chain links TRBV30 with TRBJ1-5; possibly TRBD1 for D (5 bases). The length of the CDR3 is 15 residues. With 5 bases removed from V and 3 bases from J, the gap between germline ends came to 17 bases. In germline, CDR1 is GTSNPN, CDR2 SVGIG (reference sequence).

V gene TRBV5-5 combines with J gene TRBJ1-5; D not certain. The CDR3 is 13 residues long. Trimming removed 1 base from V and 5 bases from J, with 7 bases in between. CDR1 and CDR2 (germline): SGHKS, YYEKEE (reference sequence). The DNA of the CDR3 is TGTGCCAGCAGCTTGAGTAGGGATCAGCCCCAGCATTTT. Residues: CASSLSRDQPQHF. Full variable domain (missing parts from reference TRBV5-5 and TRBJ1-5): DAGVTQSPTHLIKTRGQQVTLRCSPISGHKSVSWYQQVLGQGPQFIFQYYEKEERGRGNFPDRFSARQFPNYSSELNVNALLLGDSALYLCASSLSRDQPQHFGDGTRLSIL.

The chain is built from TRBV9 and TRBJ2-2; D is perhaps TRBD1 (6 bases). Germline values: CDR1 SGDLS, CDR2 YYNGEE. The CDR3 is 14 amino acids. The V end lost 4 bases, the J end lost 4 bases, and 11 bases lay between the germline ends. In nucleotides, the CDR3 is TGTGCCAGCAGCCCCCGGACAGTCACCGGGGAGCTGTTTTTT. Its protein is CASSPRTVTGELFF.

This clone was observed a handful of times. This chain uses TRBV7-9 with TRBJ2-3; tentative D call: TRBD1 (6 bases). Germline CDR1 is SEHNR and CDR2 is FQNEAQ (reference sequence). This CDR3 has 12 residues. V shed 5 bases and J shed 6 bases, with 9 bases lying between them. The CDR3 DNA sequence: TGTGCCAGCAGCCCCAGGGGTGATACGCAGTATTTT. Translating it yields CASSPRGDTQYF.

This chain links TRBV5-4 with TRBJ2-7; D unclear. From germline, CDR1 is SGHNT and CDR2 YYREEE (reference sequence). The CDR3 is 15 residues long. Trimming removed 0 bases at V and 3 bases at J, with 13 bases between. CDR3 sequence: CASSLEPFPSYEQYF. The CDR3 region has the DNA TGTGCCAGCAGCTTGGAACCATTCCCAAGCTACGAGCAGTACTTC.

This chain joins TRBV12-2 and TRBJ2-3; the tabulated D call, TRBD2, remains unverified against the DNA. TRBV12-2 is marked as a pseudogene. This CDR3 contains 17 residues. As DNA, the CDR3 is TGTGCAAGTCGCTTTGGGGTCGTGGGCGGGCTCACAGATACGCAGTATTTT. Protein: CASRFGVVGGLTDTQYF.